Here is one T cell receptor (beta chain) with its context. Its antigen is not identified. This sample was taken from a study of T cells in Graves' hyperthyroidism and ophthalmopathy. Study-wide findings and caveats: Before onset, ophthalmopathy was predicted by the model a median around 6.2 months earlier. Clonotypes that were expanded in thyroid above 0.001 mostly appeared in blood too.

This CDR3 has 17 amino acids. The V segment lost 0 bases and the J segment 0 bases; nucleotides outside the gene matches: 4. Germline assignment: CDR1 SGHAT and CDR2 FQDESV (reference sequence). Amplified regions were TCR beta CDR3 sequences from RNA transcripts. HTBI primers were employed in a first-round RT-PCR of the TCR CDR3. TCRdb reprocessed the multiplex PCR reads with MiXCR, giving one entry per CDR3 protein. The sample includes a few hundred thousand distinct CDR3 sequences, 22% of them seen just once. This TCR was recovered from a man aged 25-45 years with Graves' ophthalmopathy. The chain has TRBV11-1 and TRBJ2-3, with TRBD2 matching over 9 bases. Sequencing was done on a sample of blood. CDR3 protein: CASSLAETSGSTDTQYF. The CDR3 DNA sequence: TGTGCCAGCAGCTTAGCGGAGACTAGCGGTAGCACAGATACGCAGTATTTT.